The TCR beta chain under discussion was sequenced for a study of cytomegalovirus exposure and HLA in healthy donors. The PCR ran on 60 Vbeta and 13 Jbeta primers. Under the authors' procedure: In a later analysis, the count reached 75 million to 90 million unique TCR beta chains, with about 11 million shared. The table came from immunoSEQ multiplex PCR; TCRdb's copy has only in-frame clones and leaves some out. That table is the source of V, J and clone size, and D and trimming were worked out from the DNA. The table lists about 190,000 clones, around 80% of them singletons. Turning to this clone: As yet, its antigen is unknown.

Study outcomes and limitations: Analysis was carried out at a later point, and it linked a missense DCLRE1C variant to TCR beta V- and J-gene trimming. In a later analysis, HLA-C alleles had the fewest associated TCRs, DRB1 alleles the most.

With V trimmed by 2 bases and J by 7 bases, 8 bases remained unmatched. The germline CDR1 and CDR2 sequences are MDHEN and SYDVKM. The CDR3 consists of 16 residues. J is TRBJ2-1 and V is TRBV28; 10 bases align to TRBD2. The sample comprised PBMCs. The clonotype originates from a young woman in good health and CMV-seronegative. The CDR3 spells CASSLAAAGGMNEQFF. CDR3 DNA: TGTGCCAGCAGTTTAGCTGCAGCGGGAGGGATGAATGAGCAGTTCTTC.